The subject of this entry is one T cell receptor beta chain. A junction boundary mismatches the germline segment, possibly from a read error. Germline V gene sequence: CDR1 MGHRA, CDR2 YSYEKL. The CDR3 has 13 amino acids. The data belong to a study of blood T cells in healthy people across ages. A second PCR of roughly 6 to 12 cycles used a sample-barcoded 5' primer and a J-beta primer mix. TCRdb fed the 5' RACE reads into MiXCR, producing one record per CDR3 protein. The table includes roughly 930,000 distinct CDR3 sequences, 45% to 50% detected once. The TCR sequence derives from a man aged 30 to 39 in good health. The J gene is TRBJ1-2, the V gene TRBV4-1; the D is unclear. The sequenced material came from blood. Here the CDR3 reads CASSQTTAYGYTF. The CDR3 nucleotides read TGTGCCAGCAGCCAAACTACGGCCTATGGCTACACCTTC.